This passage covers 10 T cell receptor beta chains from one sample sequenced in a study of blood T cell repertoires in COVID-19 (TCRdb year 2020). Library creation used the immunoSEQ multiplex PCR assay. Sourced from immuneACCESS, this table was stored by TCRdb with only in-frame sequences that have V and J called. A share of the clones is absent; for the studies checked, an unresolved V gene accounts for under half, and the remainder has no known explanation. For this sample the table gives hundreds of thousands of clones, of which about 83% were detected only once. Roughly 1.2% of the sample rests with the top ten. Input material: peripheral blood. The receptors stem from a woman in her thirties with COVID-19, enrolled during active disease.

The gene calls are TRBV5-3 and TRBJ2-1, with 11 bases identical to TRBD2. TRBV5-3 is flagged as an ORF with uncertain function. With 0 bases clipped from V and 4 bases from J, the junction kept 6 bases outside the gene matches. The CDR3 consists of 17 residues. The CDR3 DNA sequence: TGTGCCAGAAGCTTGGAGGCTAGCGGGAGGCTGTACAATGAGCAGTTCTTC. This gives the protein CARSLEASGRLYNEQFF.

This sequence joins TRBV7-8 and TRBJ1-1; tentatively, D is TRBD1 (5 bases). Germline CDR1 reads SGHVS; CDR2 reads FQNEAQ. Between the trimmed V and J ends, which lost 5 bases and 4 bases, there was a span of 20 bases. CDR3 length equals 16 residues. The CDR3 nucleotides read TGTGCCAGCAGCGCCGCCGGGACTATGGATGGCACTGAAGCTTTCTTT. Residues: CASSAAGTMDGTEAFF.

V is TRBV4-1 and J is TRBJ1-2; D is undetermined. The CDR3 has 16 amino acids. The germline gives CDR1 MGHRA, CDR2 YSYEKL. Trimming stripped 1 base from V and 4 bases from J, with 16 bases between. CDR3 in DNA: TGCGCCAGCAGCCAAGTTTTGCGTACACGGGGCTATGGCTACACCTTC. Protein product: CASSQVLRTRGYGYTF.

This rearrangement joins TRBV5-4 to TRBJ2-2, with 7 bases that match TRBD2. The junction had 8 bases not matched to a gene; V was cut back by 2 bases and J by 7 bases. Germline V gene data show CDR1 as SGHNT and CDR2 as YYREEE (reference sequence). CDR3 length: 15 residues. The CDR3 DNA reads as TGTGCCAGCAGCTTCCAGGGTACTAGCGACGGGGAGCTGTTTTTT. Protein product: CASSFQGTSDGELFF.

The V gene is TRBV7-2, the J gene TRBJ2-5; possibly TRBD2 for D (5 bases). Germline V gene sequence: CDR1 SGHTA, CDR2 FQGNSA. The germline V and J ends were trimmed by 0 bases and 4 bases, with 6 bases remaining between them. The CDR3 spans 13 residues. DNA for the CDR3: TGTGCCAGCAGCTTAGCGCGGGTAGAGACCCAGTACTTC. Amino acid sequence: CASSLARVETQYF.

CDR3 sequence (DNA): TGTGCCTGGAGTAGCCCCCCGGGACATCCCAATCAGCCCCAGCATTTT. Its translation: CAWSSPPGHPNQPQHF. The chain recombines TRBV30 with TRBJ1-5, with D perhaps matching TRBD1 (6 bases). V lost 2 bases and J 3 bases, leaving 17 bases between the germline ends. The length of the CDR3 is 16 residues. Germline V CDR1 and CDR2: GTSNPN, SVGIG (reference sequence).

The chain has TRBV12-3 or TRBV12-4 and TRBJ2-3; D perhaps matches TRBD2 (5 bases). Trimming shortened V by 3 bases and J by 14 bases, and 15 bases separated the two germline ends. The CDR3 is 12 amino acids. CDR3 sequence reads: CASSLDFLRLYF. The DNA for the CDR3 is TGTGCCAGCAGTTTGGACTTTTTACGACTGTATTTT.

This chain uses TRBV27 with TRBJ2-7, with 9 bases matching TRBD1. There are 14 residues in the CDR3. V lost 2 bases to trimming and J lost 5 bases; unmatched junction nucleotides: 4. Germline V gene lookup returns CDR1 MNHEY and CDR2 SMNVEV (reference sequence). CDR3 sequence: CASSLGTGSDEQYF. The CDR3 DNA is TGTGCCAGCAGTTTAGGGACAGGGTCTGACGAGCAGTACTTC.

The V gene is TRBV7-6, the J gene TRBJ1-6, with TRBD1 identical over 11 bases. The CDR3 runs to 17 residues. V gave up 5 bases and J gave up 7 bases; unmatched junction bases: 10. From germline, CDR1 is SGHVS and CDR2 FNYEAQ. In DNA, the CDR3 is TGTGCCAGCAGCGTAACCCGGACAGGGGGCGGGAATTCACCCCTCCACTTT. Amino acids: CASSVTRTGGGNSPLHF.

The chain links TRBV28 to TRBJ1-2; 8 bases fit TRBD1. Germline loops: CDR1 MDHEN, CDR2 SYDVKM. Trimming at V came to 4 bases and at J to 0 bases, leaving 10 bases not matched to a gene. The CDR3 contains 17 residues. The CDR3 region is CASSSPQGARANYGYTF. The DNA of the CDR3 is TGTGCCAGCAGTTCCCCGCAGGGGGCGAGGGCTAACTATGGCTACACCTTC.